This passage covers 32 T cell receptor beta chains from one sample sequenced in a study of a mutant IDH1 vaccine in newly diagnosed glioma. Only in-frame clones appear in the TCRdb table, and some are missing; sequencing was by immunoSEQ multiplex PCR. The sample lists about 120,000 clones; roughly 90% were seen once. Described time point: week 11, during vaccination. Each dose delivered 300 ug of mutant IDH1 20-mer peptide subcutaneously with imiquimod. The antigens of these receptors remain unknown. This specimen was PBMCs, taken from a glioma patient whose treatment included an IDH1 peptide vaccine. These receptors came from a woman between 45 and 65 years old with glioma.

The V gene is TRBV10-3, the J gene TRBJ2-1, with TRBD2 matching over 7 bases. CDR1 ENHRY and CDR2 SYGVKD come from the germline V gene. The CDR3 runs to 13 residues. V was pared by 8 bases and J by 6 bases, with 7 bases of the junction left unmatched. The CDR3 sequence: CAIGRTSGNEQFF. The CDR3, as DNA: TGTGCCATCGGAAGGACTAGTGGCAATGAGCAGTTCTTC.

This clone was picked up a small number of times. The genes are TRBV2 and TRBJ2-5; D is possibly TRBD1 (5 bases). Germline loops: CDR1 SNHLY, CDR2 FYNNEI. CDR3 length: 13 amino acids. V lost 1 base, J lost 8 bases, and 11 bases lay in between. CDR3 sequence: CASSEVGRATQYF. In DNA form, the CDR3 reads TGTGCCAGCAGTGAAGTTGGCAGGGCAACCCAGTACTTC.

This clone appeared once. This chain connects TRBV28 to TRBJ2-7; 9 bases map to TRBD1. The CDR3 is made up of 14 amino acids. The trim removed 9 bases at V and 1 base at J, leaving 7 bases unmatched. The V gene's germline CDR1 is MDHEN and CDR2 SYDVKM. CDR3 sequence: CASNRGTGSYEQYF. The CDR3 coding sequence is TGTGCCAGTAACCGGGGGACAGGGTCCTACGAGCAGTACTTC.

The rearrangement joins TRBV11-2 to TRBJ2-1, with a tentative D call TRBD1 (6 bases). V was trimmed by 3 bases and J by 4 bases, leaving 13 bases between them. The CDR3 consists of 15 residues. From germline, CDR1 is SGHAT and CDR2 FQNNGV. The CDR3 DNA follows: TGTGCCAGCAGCTTGGGGCAGGGGACGTACAATGAGCAGTTCTTC. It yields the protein CASSLGQGTYNEQFF.

CDR3 bases: TGTGCCATCAGTGACCCATACAGGGTAGAGGCTTTCTTT. Its protein product is CAISDPYRVEAFF. The chain combines TRBV10-3 with TRBJ1-1; a possible D gene is TRBD1 (6 bases). V was trimmed by 3 bases and J by 11 bases, leaving 16 bases between them. Per the germline V gene, CDR1 is ENHRY and CDR2 is SYGVKD. This CDR3 contains 13 residues.

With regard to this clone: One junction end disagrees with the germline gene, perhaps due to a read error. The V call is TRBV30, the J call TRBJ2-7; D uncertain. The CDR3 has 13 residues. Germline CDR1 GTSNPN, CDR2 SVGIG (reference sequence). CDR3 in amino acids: CAWSSSDAGPQWF. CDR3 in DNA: TGTGCCTGGAGTTCCAGTGATGCCGGGCCTCAGTGGTTC.

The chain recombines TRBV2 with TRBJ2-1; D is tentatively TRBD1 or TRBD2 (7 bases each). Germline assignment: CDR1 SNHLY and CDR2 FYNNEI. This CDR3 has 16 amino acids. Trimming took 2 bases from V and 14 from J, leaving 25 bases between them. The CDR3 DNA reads TGTGCCAGCAGTGAACAAGGTCAGGGGGGGGTCCCCGAGGAGTTCTTC. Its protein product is CASSEQGQGGVPEEFF.

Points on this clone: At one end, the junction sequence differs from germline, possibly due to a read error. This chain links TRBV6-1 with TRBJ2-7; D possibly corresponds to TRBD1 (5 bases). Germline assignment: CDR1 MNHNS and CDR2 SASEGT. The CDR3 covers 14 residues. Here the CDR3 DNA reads TGTGCCAGCAGTGCTCAGGGAAGTTCCTACGAGCAGTGCTTC. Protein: CASSAQGSSYEQCF.

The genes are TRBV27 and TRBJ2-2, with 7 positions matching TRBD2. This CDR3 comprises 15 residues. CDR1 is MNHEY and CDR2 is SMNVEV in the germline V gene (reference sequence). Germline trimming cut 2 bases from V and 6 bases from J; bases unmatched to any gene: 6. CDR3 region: CASSLRSGGPGELFF. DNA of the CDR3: TGTGCCAGCAGTTTAAGATCGGGGGGACCCGGGGAGCTGTTTTTT.

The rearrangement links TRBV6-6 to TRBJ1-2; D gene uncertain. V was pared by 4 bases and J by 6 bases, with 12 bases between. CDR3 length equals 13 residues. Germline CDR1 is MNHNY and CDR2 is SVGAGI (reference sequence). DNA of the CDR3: TGTGCCAGCAGTTCCCCCCTGGCGGATGGCTACACCTTC. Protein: CASSSPLADGYTF.

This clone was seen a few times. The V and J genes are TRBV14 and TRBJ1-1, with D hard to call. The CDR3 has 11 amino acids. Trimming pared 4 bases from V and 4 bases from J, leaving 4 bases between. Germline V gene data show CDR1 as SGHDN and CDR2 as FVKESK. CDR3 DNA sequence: TGTGCCAGCAGCCTCTCCACTGAAGCTTTCTTT. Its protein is CASSLSTEAFF.

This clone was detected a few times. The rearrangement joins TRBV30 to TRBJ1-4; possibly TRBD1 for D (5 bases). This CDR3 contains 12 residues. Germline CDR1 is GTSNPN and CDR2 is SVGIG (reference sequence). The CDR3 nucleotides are TGTGGGATGTCGGGGGGAAGGGAAAAACTGTTTTTT. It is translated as CGMSGGREKLFF.

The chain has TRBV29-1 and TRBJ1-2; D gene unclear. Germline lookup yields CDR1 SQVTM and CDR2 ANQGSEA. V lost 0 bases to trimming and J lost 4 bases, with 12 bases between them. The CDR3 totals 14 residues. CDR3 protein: CSVEDRTNLYGYTF. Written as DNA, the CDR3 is TGCAGCGTTGAAGATCGAACAAACCTCTATGGCTACACCTTC.

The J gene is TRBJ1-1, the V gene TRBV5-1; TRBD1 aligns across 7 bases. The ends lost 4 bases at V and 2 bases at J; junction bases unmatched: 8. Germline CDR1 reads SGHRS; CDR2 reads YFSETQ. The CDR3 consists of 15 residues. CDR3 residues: CASSPGDSVNTEAFF. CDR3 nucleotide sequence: TGCGCCAGCAGCCCGGGGGACAGCGTCAACACTGAAGCTTTCTTT.

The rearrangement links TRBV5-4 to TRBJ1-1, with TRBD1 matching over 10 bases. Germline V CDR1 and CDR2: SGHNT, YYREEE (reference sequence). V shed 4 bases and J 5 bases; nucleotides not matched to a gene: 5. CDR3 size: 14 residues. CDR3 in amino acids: CASSLWTGGTEAFF. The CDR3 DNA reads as TGTGCCAGCAGCCTTTGGACAGGGGGTACTGAAGCTTTCTTT.

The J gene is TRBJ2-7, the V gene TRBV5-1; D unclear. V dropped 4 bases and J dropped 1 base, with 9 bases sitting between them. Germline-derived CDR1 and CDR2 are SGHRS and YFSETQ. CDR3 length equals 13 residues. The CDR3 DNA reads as TGCGCCAGCAGCCAAGGGTCTTCCTACGAGCAGTACTTC. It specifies CASSQGSSYEQYF.

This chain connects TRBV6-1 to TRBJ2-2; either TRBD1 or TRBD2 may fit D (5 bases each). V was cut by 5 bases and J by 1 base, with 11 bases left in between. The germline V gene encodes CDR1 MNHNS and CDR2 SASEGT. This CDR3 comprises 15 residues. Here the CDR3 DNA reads TGTGCCAGCAGTCCGGGACCCGGGAACACCGGGGAGCTGTTTTTT. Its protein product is CASSPGPGNTGELFF.

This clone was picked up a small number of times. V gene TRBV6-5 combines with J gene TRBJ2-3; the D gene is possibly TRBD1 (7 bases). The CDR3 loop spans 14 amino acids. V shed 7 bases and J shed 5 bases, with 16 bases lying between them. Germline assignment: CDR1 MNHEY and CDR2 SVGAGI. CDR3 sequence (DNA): TGTGCCAGCACGACAGGGAGGCCCATAGATACGCAGTATTTT. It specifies CASTTGRPIDTQYF.

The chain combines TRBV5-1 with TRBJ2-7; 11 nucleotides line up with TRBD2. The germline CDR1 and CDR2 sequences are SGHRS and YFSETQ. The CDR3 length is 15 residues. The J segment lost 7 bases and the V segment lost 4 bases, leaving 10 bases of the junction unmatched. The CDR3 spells CASSQGTSGAREQYF. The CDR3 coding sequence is TGCGCCAGCAGCCAAGGGACTAGCGGAGCCAGGGAGCAGTACTTC.

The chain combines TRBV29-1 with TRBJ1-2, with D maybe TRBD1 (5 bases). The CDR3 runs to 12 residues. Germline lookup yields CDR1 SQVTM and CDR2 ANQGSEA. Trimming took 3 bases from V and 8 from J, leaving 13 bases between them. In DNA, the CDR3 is TGCAGCGTTGAGCGCCCAGGGTCCGGCTACACCTTC. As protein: CSVERPGSGYTF. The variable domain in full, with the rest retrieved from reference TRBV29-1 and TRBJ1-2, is SAVISQKPSRDICQRGTSLTIQCQVDSQVTMMFWYRQQPGQSLTLIATANQGSEATYESGFVIDKFPISRPNLTFSTLTVSNMSPEDSSIYLCSVERPGSGYTFGSGTRLTVV.

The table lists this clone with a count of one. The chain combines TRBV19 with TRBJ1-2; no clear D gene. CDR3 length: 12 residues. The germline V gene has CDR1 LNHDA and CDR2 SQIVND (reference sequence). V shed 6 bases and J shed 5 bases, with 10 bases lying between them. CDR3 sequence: CASSPGGYGYTF. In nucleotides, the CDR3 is TGTGCCAGTAGCCCAGGAGGGTATGGCTACACCTTC. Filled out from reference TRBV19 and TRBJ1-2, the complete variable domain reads DGGITQSPKYLFRKEGQNVTLSCEQNLNHDAMYWYRQDPGQGLRLIYYSQIVNDFQKGDIAEGYSVSREKKESFPLTVTSAQKNPTAFYLCASSPGGYGYTFGSGTRLTVV.

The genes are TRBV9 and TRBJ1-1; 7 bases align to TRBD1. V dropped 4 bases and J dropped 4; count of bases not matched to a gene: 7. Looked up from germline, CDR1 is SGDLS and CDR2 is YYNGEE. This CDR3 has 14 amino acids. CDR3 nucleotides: TGTGCCAGCAGCCCCTCGACAGGGACCACTGAAGCTTTCTTT. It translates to CASSPSTGTTEAFF.

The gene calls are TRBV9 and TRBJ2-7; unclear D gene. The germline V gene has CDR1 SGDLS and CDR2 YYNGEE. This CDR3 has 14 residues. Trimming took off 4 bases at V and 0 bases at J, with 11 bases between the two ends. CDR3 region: CASSPLGGSYEQYF. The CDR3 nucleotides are TGTGCCAGCAGCCCACTGGGCGGCTCCTACGAGCAGTACTTC.

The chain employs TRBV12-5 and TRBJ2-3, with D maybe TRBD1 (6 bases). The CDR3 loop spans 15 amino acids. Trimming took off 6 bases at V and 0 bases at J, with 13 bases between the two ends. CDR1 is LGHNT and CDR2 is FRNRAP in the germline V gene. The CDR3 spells CASGLTGTSTDTQYF. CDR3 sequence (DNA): TGTGCTAGTGGCTTGACAGGAACTAGCACAGATACGCAGTATTTT.

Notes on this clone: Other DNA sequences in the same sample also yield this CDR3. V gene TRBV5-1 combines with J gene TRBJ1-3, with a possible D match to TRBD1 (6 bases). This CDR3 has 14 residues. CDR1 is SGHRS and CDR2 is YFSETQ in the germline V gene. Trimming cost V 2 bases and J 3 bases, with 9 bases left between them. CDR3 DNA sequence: TGCGCCAGCAGCTTAGGGGGAGATGGAAACACCATATATTTT. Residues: CASSLGGDGNTIYF.

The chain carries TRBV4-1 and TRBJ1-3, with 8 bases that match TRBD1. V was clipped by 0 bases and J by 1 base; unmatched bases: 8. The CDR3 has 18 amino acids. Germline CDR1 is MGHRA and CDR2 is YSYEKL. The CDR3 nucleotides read TGCGCCAGCAGCCAAGAAGGTTATCAGGGGGCGTCTGGAAACACCATATATTTT. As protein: CASSQEGYQGASGNTIYF.

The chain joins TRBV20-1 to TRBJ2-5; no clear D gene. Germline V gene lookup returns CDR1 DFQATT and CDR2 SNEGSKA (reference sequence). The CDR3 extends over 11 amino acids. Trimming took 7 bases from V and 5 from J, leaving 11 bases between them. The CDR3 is CSVGPQETQYF. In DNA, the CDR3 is TGCAGTGTTGGACCACAGGAGACCCAGTACTTC.

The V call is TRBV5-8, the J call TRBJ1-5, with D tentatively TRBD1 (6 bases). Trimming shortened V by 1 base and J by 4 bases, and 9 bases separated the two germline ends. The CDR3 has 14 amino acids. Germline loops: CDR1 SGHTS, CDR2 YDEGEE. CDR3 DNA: TGTGCCAGCAGCTTGAGGACAGTGAATCAGCCCCAGCATTTT. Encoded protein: CASSLRTVNQPQHF.

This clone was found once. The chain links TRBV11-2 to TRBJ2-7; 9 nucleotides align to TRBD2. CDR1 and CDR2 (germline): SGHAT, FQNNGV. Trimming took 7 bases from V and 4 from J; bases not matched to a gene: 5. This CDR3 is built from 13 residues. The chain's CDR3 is CASTIAGVYEQYF. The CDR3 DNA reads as TGTGCCAGCACCATAGCGGGAGTGTACGAGCAGTACTTC.

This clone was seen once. DNA of the CDR3: TGCGCCAGCAGCTTGGCTGGGAACAATGAGCAGTTCTTC. It is translated as CASSLAGNNEQFF. This sequence joins TRBV5-1 and TRBJ2-1; no clear D gene. V dropped 0 bases and J dropped 5 bases, with 6 bases sitting between them. The CDR3 length is 13 residues. Germline values: CDR1 SGHRS, CDR2 YFSETQ.

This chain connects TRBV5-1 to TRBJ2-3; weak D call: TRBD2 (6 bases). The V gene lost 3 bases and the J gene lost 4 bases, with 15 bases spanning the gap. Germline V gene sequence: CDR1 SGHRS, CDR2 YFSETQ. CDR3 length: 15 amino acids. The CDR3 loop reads CASSSGLGEADTQYF. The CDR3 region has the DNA TGCGCCAGCAGCTCAGGACTTGGGGAGGCAGATACGCAGTATTTT.

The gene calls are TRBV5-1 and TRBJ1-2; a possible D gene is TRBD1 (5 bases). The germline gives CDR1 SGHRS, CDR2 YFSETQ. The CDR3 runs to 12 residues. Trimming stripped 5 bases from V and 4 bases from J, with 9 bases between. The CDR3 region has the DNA TGCGCCAGCAGACCCGACAGCTATGGCTACACCTTC. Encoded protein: CASRPDSYGYTF.